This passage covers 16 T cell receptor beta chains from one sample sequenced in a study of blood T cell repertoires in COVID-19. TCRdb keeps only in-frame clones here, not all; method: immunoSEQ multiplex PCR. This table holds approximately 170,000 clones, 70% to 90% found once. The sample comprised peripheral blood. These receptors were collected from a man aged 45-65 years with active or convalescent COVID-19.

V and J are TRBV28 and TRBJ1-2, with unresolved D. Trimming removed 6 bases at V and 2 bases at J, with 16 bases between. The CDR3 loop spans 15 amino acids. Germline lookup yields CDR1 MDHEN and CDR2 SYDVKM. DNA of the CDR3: TGTGCCAGCAGGGCTCCTCTCACATCAAACTATGGCTACACCTTC. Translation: CASRAPLTSNYGYTF.

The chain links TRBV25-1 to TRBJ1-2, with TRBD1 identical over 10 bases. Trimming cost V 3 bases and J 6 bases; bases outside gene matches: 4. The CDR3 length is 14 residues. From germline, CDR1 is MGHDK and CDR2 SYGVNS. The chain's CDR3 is CASSDIGTGDGYTF. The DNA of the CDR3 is TGTGCCAGCAGTGACATTGGGACAGGGGATGGCTACACCTTC.

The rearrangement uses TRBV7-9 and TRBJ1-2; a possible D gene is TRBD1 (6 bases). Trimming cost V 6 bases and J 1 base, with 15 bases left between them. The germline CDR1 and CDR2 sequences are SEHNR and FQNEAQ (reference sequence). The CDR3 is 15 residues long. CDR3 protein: CASRSYRAHNYGYTF. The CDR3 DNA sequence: TGTGCCAGCAGAAGTTACAGGGCCCATAACTATGGCTACACCTTC.

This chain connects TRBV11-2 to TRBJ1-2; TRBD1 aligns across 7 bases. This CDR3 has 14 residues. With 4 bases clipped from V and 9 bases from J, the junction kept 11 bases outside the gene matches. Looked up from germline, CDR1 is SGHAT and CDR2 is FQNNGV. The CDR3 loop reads CASSYGTASNRYTF. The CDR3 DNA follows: TGTGCCAGCAGCTATGGGACAGCTTCGAATCGCTACACCTTC. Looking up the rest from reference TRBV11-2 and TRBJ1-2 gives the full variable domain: EAGVAQSPRYKIIEKRQSVAFWCNPISGHATLYWYQQILGQGPKLLIQFQNNGVVDDSQLPKDRFSAERLKGVDSTLKIQPAKLEDSAVYLCASSYGTASNRYTFGSGTRLTVV.

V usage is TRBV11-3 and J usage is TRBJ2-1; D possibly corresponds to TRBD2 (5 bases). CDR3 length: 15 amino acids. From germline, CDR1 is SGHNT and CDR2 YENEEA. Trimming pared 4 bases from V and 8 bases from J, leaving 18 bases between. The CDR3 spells CASSSGSSLLDEQFF. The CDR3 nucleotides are TGTGCCAGCAGCTCCGGTTCTAGCCTTTTGGATGAGCAGTTCTTC.

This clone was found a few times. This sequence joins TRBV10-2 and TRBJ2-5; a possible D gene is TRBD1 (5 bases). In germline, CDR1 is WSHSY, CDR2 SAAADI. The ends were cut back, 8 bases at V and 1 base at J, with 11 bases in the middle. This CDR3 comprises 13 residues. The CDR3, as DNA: TGCGCCAGCGGTGGACAAACCCAAGAGACCCAGTACTTC. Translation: CASGGQTQETQYF.

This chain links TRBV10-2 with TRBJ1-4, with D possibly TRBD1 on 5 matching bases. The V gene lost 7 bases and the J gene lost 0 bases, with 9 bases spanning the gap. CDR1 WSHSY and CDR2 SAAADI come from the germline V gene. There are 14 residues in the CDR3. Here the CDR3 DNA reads TGCGCCAGCACCACGACAGCAACTAATGAAAAACTGTTTTTT. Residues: CASTTTATNEKLFF.

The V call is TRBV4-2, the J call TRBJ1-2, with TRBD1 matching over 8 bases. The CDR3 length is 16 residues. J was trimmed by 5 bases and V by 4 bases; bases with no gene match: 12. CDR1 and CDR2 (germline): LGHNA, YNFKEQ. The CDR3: CASSPPPFQGAYGYTF. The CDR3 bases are TGTGCCAGCAGCCCCCCTCCTTTCCAGGGGGCGTATGGCTACACCTTC.

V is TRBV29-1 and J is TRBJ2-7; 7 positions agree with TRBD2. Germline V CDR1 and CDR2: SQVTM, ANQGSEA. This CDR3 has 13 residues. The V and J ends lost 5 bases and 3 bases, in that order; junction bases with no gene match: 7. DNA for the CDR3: TGCAGCGTTAGCCGCGGGGGACTCTACGAGCAGTACTTC. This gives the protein CSVSRGGLYEQYF.

The CDR3 nucleotides are TGTGCCTGGAGTAAGATAGAGTTCAATCAGCCCCAGCATTTT. The encoded protein is CAWSKIEFNQPQHF. The chain combines TRBV30 with TRBJ1-5; D gene ambiguous. The V end lost 2 bases, the J end lost 3 bases, and 11 bases lay between the germline ends. Germline CDR1 is GTSNPN and CDR2 is SVGIG (reference sequence). The CDR3 consists of 14 residues.

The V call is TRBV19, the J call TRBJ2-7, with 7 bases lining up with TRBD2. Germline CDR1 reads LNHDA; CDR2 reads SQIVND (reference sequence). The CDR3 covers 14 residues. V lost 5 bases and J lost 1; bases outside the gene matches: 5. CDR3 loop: CASSSGLVSYEQYF. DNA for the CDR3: TGTGCCAGTAGTTCTGGACTAGTTTCCTACGAGCAGTACTTC.

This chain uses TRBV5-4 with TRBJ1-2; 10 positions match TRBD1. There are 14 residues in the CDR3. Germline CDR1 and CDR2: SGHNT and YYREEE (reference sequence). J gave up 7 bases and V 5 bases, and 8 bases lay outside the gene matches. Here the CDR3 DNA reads TGTGCCAGCAGTTCCCCGGGACAGGGGTTTGGCTACACCTTC. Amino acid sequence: CASSSPGQGFGYTF.

CDR3 DNA sequence: TGTGCCAGCAGCATTAACAATGAGCAGTTCTTC. This encodes CASSINNEQFF. The V call is TRBV9, the J call TRBJ2-1; D not resolved. Per germline, CDR1 SGDLS and CDR2 YYNGEE. V lost 4 bases and J 5 bases, leaving 4 bases between the germline ends. This CDR3 spans 11 amino acids.

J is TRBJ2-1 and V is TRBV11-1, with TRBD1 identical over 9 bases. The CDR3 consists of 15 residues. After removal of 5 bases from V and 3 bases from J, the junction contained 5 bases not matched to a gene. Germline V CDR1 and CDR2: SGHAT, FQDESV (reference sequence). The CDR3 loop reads CASSRSGQGYNEQFF. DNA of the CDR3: TGTGCCAGCAGCCGCTCGGGACAGGGCTACAATGAGCAGTTCTTC.

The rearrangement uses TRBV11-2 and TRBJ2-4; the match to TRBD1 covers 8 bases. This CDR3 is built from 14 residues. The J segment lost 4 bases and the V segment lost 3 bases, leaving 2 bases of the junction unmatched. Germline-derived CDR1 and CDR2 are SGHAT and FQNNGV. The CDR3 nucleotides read TGTGCCAGCAGCTTCGGGACAGGAAAAAACATTCAGTACTTC. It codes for CASSFGTGKNIQYF.

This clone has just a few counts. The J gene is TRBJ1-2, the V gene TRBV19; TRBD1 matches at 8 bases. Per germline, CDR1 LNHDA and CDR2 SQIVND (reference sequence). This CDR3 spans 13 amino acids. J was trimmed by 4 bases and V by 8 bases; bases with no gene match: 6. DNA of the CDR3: TGTGCCAGTCAGATGACAGGGGTCTATGGCTACACCTTC. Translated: CASQMTGVYGYTF.